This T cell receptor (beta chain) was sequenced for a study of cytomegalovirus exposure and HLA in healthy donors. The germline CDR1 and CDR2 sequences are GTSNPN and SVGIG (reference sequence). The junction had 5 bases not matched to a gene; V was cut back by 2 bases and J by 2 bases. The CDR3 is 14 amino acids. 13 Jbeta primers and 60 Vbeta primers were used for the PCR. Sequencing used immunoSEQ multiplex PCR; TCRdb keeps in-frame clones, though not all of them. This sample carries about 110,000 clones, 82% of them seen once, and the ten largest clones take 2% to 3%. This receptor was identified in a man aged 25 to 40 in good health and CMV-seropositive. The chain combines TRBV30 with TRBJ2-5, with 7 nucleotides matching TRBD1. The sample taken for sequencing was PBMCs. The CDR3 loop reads CAWSPGTEQETQYF. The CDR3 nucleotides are TGTGCCTGGAGTCCCGGGACAGAGCAAGAGACCCAGTACTTC.